The 15 T cell receptor beta chains below all came from one sample that was sequenced in a study of PD-1 blockade in mismatch repair-deficient tumors. The table came from immunoSEQ multiplex PCR; TCRdb's copy has only in-frame clones and leaves some out. This sample has around 130,000 clones; roughly 90% occur once, and the top ten carry 10% to 15%. The sample consisted of peripheral blood, taken almost 74 weeks after starting pembrolizumab. The receptors here all came from an adult with mismatch repair-deficient cancer.

The rearrangement uses TRBV6-4 and TRBJ2-1, with TRBD2 matching over 11 bases. Trimming cost V 2 bases and J 3 bases; bases outside gene matches: 0. CDR3 length: 15 residues. CDR1 is MRHNA, CDR2 SNTAGT, per germline. The CDR3 loop reads CASSDGLAGYNEQFF. CDR3 coding DNA: TGTGCCAGCAGTGACGGACTAGCGGGCTACAATGAGCAGTTCTTC.

The chain combines TRBV28 with TRBJ2-7, with TRBD2 matching 11 bases. V trimming: 6 bases; J trimming: 0 bases; junction bases outside the gene matches: 4. The CDR3 is 15 residues long. CDR1 and CDR2 (germline): MDHEN, SYDVKM. The CDR3 nucleotides read TGTGCCAGCAGAGGACTAGCGGGTCTCTCCTACGAGCAGTACTTC. This sequence encodes CASRGLAGLSYEQYF.

This chain connects TRBV11-2 to TRBJ2-7; no definite D call. Germline V gives CDR1 SGHAT, CDR2 FQNNGV. The CDR3 loop spans 14 amino acids. V lost 0 bases to trimming and J lost 2 bases, with 8 bases between them. The CDR3 coding sequence is TGTGCCAGCAGCTTAGAATCCGTCGCCTACGAGCAGTACTTC. Translation: CASSLESVAYEQYF.

The chain uses TRBV4-1 and TRBJ2-7; D call uncertain. The length of the CDR3 is 15 residues. From germline, CDR1 is MGHRA and CDR2 YSYEKL. The V and J ends lost 3 bases and 4 bases respectively, with 16 bases between them. The CDR3 sequence is CASSQAASTPYEQYF. Written as DNA, the CDR3 is TGCGCCAGCAGCCAGGCAGCTAGTACACCTTACGAGCAGTACTTC.

The genes are TRBV9 and TRBJ2-7; 7 bases line up with TRBD2. Germline V gene data show CDR1 as SGDLS and CDR2 as YYNGEE. This CDR3 region has 14 residues. With V trimmed by 0 bases and J by 5 bases, 5 bases remained unmatched. The DNA of the CDR3 is TGTGCCAGCAGCGTAGGCGGGAGTCGGGACGAGCAGTACTTC. Protein: CASSVGGSRDEQYF.

The chain joins TRBV21-1 to TRBJ2-7; the table's D call, TRBD1, has no DNA check behind it. TRBV21-1 is a known pseudogene. The CDR3 length is 13 residues. The CDR3 protein is CASSVRRGREQYF. The CDR3 bases are TGTGCCAGCAGCGTTCGAAGGGGGCGGGAGCAGTACTTC.

This clone was seen just once. This chain connects TRBV28 to TRBJ1-5, with TRBD1 as a possible D gene (5 bases). This CDR3 is built from 16 residues. V was trimmed by 1 base and J by 6 bases, leaving 16 bases between them. Germline V CDR1 and CDR2: MDHEN, SYDVKM. The CDR3 here is CASSLSGGLVGQPQHF. CDR3 sequence (DNA): TGTGCCAGCAGTTTATCCGGGGGTCTGGTGGGTCAGCCCCAGCATTTT.

The chain carries TRBV9 and TRBJ2-1; D gene ambiguous. In germline, CDR1 is SGDLS, CDR2 YYNGEE. The CDR3 is 10 amino acids. The V gene lost 3 bases and the J gene lost 7 bases, with 2 bases spanning the gap. The CDR3 coding sequence is TGTGCCAGCAGCGGAAATGAGCAGTTCTTC. Encoded protein: CASSGNEQFF.

J is TRBJ2-1 and V is TRBV5-1; TRBD2 aligns across 9 bases. The CDR3 is 17 amino acids. The junction had 15 bases not matched to a gene; V was cut back by 6 bases and J by 5 bases. The germline CDR1 and CDR2 sequences are SGHRS and YFSETQ. The CDR3 here is CASTTHRRLAADNEQFF. DNA of the CDR3: TGCGCCAGCACCACTCACAGGAGACTAGCGGCAGACAATGAGCAGTTCTTC.

This clone was seen a single time. The rearrangement links TRBV11-2 to TRBJ2-3; tentative D call: TRBD1 (5 bases). The ends were cut back, 5 bases at V and 3 bases at J, with 6 bases in the middle. The CDR3 has 12 residues. Germline CDR1 is SGHAT and CDR2 is FQNNGV. The CDR3, as DNA: TGTGCCAGCAGCGCAGGGACAGATACGCAGTATTTT. It encodes CASSAGTDTQYF. Full variable domain (rest looked up from reference TRBV11-2 and TRBJ2-3): EAGVAQSPRYKIIEKRQSVAFWCNPISGHATLYWYQQILGQGPKLLIQFQNNGVVDDSQLPKDRFSAERLKGVDSTLKIQPAKLEDSAVYLCASSAGTDTQYFGPGTRLTVL.

V gene TRBV15 combines with J gene TRBJ2-7; possible D gene TRBD2, 6 bases. Trimming cost V 0 bases and J 6 bases, with 18 bases left between them. Germline V lookup: CDR1 LNHNV, CDR2 YYDKDF (reference sequence). The CDR3 spans 16 residues. The CDR3 nucleotides read TGTGCCACCAGCAGAGATCGGGGCTTCGGGGGTGTCGAGCAGTACTTC. Encoded protein: CATSRDRGFGGVEQYF.

The chain joins TRBV27 to TRBJ1-1; 10 bases fit TRBD1. Looked up from germline, CDR1 is MNHEY and CDR2 is SMNVEV (reference sequence). The trim removed 6 bases at V and 2 bases at J, leaving 9 bases unmatched. The CDR3 spans 16 residues. CDR3 DNA sequence: TGTGCCAGCAGAAACACCGGGACAGGGGCCAACACTGAAGCTTTCTTT. Its translation: CASRNTGTGANTEAFF.

This clone was recorded a few times. The gene calls are TRBV27 and TRBJ2-7; 10 bases map to TRBD2. Trimming took 6 bases from V and 2 from J; bases not matched to a gene: 4. Germline CDR1 MNHEY, CDR2 SMNVEV (reference sequence). The CDR3 consists of 14 residues. The CDR3 spells CASRTLAGAYEQYF. DNA of the CDR3: TGTGCCAGCAGGACCCTAGCGGGGGCCTACGAGCAGTACTTC.

The chain is built from TRBV4-1 and TRBJ2-1; TRBD2 matches at 10 bases. The junction had 10 bases not matched to a gene; V was cut back by 1 base and J by 7 bases. The CDR3 contains 17 residues. Germline CDR1 and CDR2: MGHRA and YSYEKL. CDR3 loop: CASSQGWTSGKYNEQFF. The CDR3 DNA sequence: TGCGCCAGCAGCCAAGGATGGACTAGCGGCAAATATAATGAGCAGTTCTTC.

V and J are TRBV7-9 and TRBJ2-7; 7 bases align to TRBD2. J gave up 2 bases and V 5 bases, and 9 bases lay outside the gene matches. The V gene's germline CDR1 is SEHNR and CDR2 FQNEAQ (reference sequence). The CDR3 spans 15 residues. CDR3 protein: CASSLTAGYPYEQYF. The CDR3 nucleotides are TGTGCCAGCAGCCTGACAGCGGGATACCCCTACGAGCAGTACTTC.